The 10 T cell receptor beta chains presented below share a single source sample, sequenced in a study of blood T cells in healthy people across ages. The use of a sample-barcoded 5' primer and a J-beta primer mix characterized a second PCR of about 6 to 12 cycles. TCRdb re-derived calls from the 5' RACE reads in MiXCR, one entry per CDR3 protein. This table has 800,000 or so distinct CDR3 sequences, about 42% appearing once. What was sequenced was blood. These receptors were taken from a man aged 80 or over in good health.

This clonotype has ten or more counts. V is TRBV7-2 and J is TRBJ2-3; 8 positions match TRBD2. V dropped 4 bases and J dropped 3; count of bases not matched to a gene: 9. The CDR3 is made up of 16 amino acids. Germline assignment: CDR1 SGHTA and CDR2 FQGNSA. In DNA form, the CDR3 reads TGTGCCAGCAGCTCTGAAGCGGGAGCGGGAACAGATACGCAGTATTTT. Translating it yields CASSSEAGAGTDTQYF.

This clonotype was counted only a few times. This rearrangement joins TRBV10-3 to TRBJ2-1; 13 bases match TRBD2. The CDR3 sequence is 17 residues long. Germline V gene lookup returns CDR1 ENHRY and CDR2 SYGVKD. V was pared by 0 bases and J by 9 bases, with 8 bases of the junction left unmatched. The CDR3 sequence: CAISESTGTSGTREQFF. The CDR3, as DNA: TGTGCCATCAGTGAGTCGACGGGGACTAGCGGGACCCGTGAGCAGTTCTTC.

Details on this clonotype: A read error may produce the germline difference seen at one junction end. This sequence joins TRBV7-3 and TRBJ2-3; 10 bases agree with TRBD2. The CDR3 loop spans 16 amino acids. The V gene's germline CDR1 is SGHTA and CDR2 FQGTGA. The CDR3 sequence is CASSLRLAGVTDTKYF. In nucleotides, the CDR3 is TGTGCCAGCAGCTTAAGGCTAGCGGGAGTCACAGATACGAAGTATTTT.

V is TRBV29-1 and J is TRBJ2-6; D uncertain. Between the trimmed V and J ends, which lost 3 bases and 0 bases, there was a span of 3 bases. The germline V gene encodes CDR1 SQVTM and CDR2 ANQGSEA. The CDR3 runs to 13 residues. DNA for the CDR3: TGCAGCGTTGAGAGCTCTGGGGCCAACGTCCTGACTTTC. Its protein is CSVESSGANVLTF.

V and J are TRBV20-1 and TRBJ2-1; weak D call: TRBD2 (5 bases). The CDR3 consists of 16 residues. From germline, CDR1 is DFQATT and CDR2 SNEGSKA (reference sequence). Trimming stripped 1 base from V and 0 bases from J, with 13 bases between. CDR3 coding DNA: TGCAGTGCTAGAGTTCTCGGGGAGAGCTCCTACAATGAGCAGTTCTTC. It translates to CSARVLGESSYNEQFF.

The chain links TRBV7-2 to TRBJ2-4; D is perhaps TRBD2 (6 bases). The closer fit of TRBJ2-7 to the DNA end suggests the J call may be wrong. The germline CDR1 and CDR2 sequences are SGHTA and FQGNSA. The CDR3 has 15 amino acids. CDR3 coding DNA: TGTGCCAGCAGCTTGGGCGCGGGACCGTTCTACGAGCAGTACTTC. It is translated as CASSLGAGPFYEQYF.

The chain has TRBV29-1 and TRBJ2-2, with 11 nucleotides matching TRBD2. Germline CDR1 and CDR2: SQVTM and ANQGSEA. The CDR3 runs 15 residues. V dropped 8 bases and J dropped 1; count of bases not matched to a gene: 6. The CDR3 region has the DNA TGCAGCACATCCGGGACTAGCGGGAACACCGGGGAGCTGTTTTTT. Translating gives CSTSGTSGNTGELFF.

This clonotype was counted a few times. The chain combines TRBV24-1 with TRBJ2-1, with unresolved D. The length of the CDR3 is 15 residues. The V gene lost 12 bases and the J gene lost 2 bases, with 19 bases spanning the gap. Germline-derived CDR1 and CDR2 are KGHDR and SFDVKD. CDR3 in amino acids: CAASKGRSTYNEQFF. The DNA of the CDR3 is TGTGCCGCTTCTAAAGGCAGATCTACCTACAATGAGCAGTTCTTC.

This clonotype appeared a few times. The CDR3 is CASSLISSSDEQFF. The CDR3 coding sequence is TGTGCCAGCAGCTTAATCAGTAGCAGCGATGAGCAGTTCTTC. The chain has TRBV7-3 and TRBJ2-1; D gene unclear. Looked up from germline, CDR1 is SGHTA and CDR2 is FQGTGA. The CDR3 is 14 residues long. Between the trimmed V and J ends, which lost 1 base and 8 bases, there was a span of 12 bases.

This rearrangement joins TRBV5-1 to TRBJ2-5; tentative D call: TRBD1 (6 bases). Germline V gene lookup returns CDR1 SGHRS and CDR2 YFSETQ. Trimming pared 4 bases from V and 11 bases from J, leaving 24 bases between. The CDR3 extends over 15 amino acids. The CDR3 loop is CASSPSGTLNVRQYF. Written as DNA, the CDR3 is TGCGCCAGCAGCCCCTCCGGGACACTTAATGTACGGCAGTACTTC.